The clone carrying this T cell receptor beta chain has a count of ten or more. Library preparation (for TCRbeta) was performed with unique molecular identifiers. TCRdb re-derived calls from the PCR reads in MiXCR, one entry per CDR3 protein. The table lists approximately 590,000 distinct CDR3 sequences, over 9.5% of them singletons. The data stem from a study of T-cell reconstitution after alpha-beta-depleted transplantation in children. Germline CDR1 reads SGHAT; CDR2 reads FQNNGV. V was shortened by 3 bases and J by 6 bases, with 11 bases between the two germline ends. The CDR3 consists of 14 residues.

This receptor was identified in a human donor who donated a stem cell graft to a child with acute myeloid leukemia. This sequence joins TRBV11-2 and TRBJ2-2, with D possibly TRBD2 on 6 matching bases. The source material was PBMCs from the stem cell graft donor, sampled from the stem cell graft. The CDR3 reads CASSFQTRAGELFF. The CDR3 DNA is TGTGCCAGCAGCTTTCAGACTAGGGCCGGGGAGCTGTTTTTT.